The 10 T cell receptor beta chains below all came from one sample that was sequenced in a study of Ad26.COV2.S vaccination and SARS-CoV-2 variants (dated by TCRdb to the early 2020s). Library preparation used the immunoSEQ multiplex PCR assay. This immuneACCESS table, as held by TCRdb, lists in-frame sequences with V and J called but not all clones. Of the missing ones, under half trace to an unresolved V gene in checked studies; the others have no known cause. Here the sample has some 300,000 clones; around 84% occur a single time. 1.5% to 2% of the sample belongs to the ten largest clones. The intended sense of this specimen's treatment or condition label: around 19 received Ad26.COV2.S at low or high dose, single or two shots; 5 received placebo; per-sample allocation not given. For vaccine and placebo recipients, the sequenced repertoires came from samples collected on day 63 after the first injection.

The material sequenced was peripheral blood, taken in a trial of Ad26.COV2.S vaccine versus placebo. The receptors come from a person between 18 and 59 years old who received the Ad26.COV2.S COVID-19 vaccine or a placebo.

V is TRBV6-5 and J is TRBJ2-3; no definite D call. There are 15 residues in the CDR3. Trimming left V 8 bases short and J 6 bases short, with 21 bases between. CDR1 MNHEY and CDR2 SVGAGI come from the germline V gene. The CDR3 loop reads CASRPDGLWFDTQYF. The CDR3 DNA sequence: TGTGCCAGCCGCCCAGACGGCCTCTGGTTCGATACGCAGTATTTT.

The rearrangement links TRBV5-6 to TRBJ2-7; 8 bases match TRBD1. CDR3 length: 14 amino acids. The V gene end was trimmed by 3 bases and the J gene end by 5 bases; junction bases not matched to a gene: 7. CDR1 SGHDT and CDR2 YYEEEE come from the germline V gene. Written as DNA, the CDR3 is TGTGCCAGCAGCTACGGACAGGGTGGGAACGAGCAGTACTTC. This codes for CASSYGQGGNEQYF.

This rearrangement joins TRBV20-1 to TRBJ1-1, with D tentatively TRBD1 (5 bases). Germline V CDR1 and CDR2: DFQATT, SNEGSKA (reference sequence). CDR3 length: 13 amino acids. With 3 bases removed from V and 6 bases from J, the gap between germline ends came to 14 bases. CDR3 nucleotides: TGCAGTGCTAGTGGACACCTCTCGTCTGAAGCTTTCTTT. This codes for CSASGHLSSEAFF.

V usage is TRBV7-9 and J usage is TRBJ1-4, with TRBD1 matching over 8 bases. CDR3 length equals 15 residues. After removal of 1 base from V and 5 bases from J, the junction contained 3 bases not matched to a gene. Germline V lookup: CDR1 SEHNR, CDR2 FQNEAQ (reference sequence). The chain's CDR3 is CASSLGDRLNEKLFF. The DNA of the CDR3 is TGTGCCAGCAGCTTAGGGGACAGGCTAAATGAAAAACTGTTTTTT. The full variable domain, rest sourced from reference TRBV7-9 and TRBJ1-4, is DTGVSQNPRHKITKRGQNVTFRCDPISEHNRLYWYRQTLGQGPEFLTYFQNEAQLEKSRLLSDRFSAERPKGSFSTLEIQRTEQGDSAMYLCASSLGDRLNEKLFFGSGTQLSVL.

This chain connects TRBV5-6 to TRBJ1-2, with a tentative D call TRBD1 (6 bases). The germline gives CDR1 SGHDT, CDR2 YYEEEE. This CDR3 has 13 residues. The V gene lost 4 bases and the J gene lost 4 bases, with 11 bases spanning the gap. Here the CDR3 DNA reads TGTGCCAGCAGCCGAGACAGGAGCTATGGCTACACCTTC. Translation gives CASSRDRSYGYTF.

The chain is built from TRBV18 and TRBJ1-4; D is uncertain. Per germline, CDR1 KGHSH and CDR2 LQKENI. V was clipped by 8 bases and J by 7 bases, with 14 bases between them. The CDR3 runs to 13 residues. CDR3 in amino acids: CASKVSMGEKLFF. The CDR3 DNA sequence: TGTGCCAGCAAAGTCTCGATGGGTGAAAAACTGTTTTTT.

The gene calls are TRBV6-2 or TRBV6-3 and TRBJ2-5; tentative D call: TRBD2 (6 bases). CDR1 is MNHEY and CDR2 is SVGEGT in the germline V gene. V lost 1 base, J lost 3 bases, and 9 bases lay in between. This CDR3 is built from 14 residues. The CDR3 region is CASSYWGGKETQYF. CDR3 nucleotides: TGTGCCAGCAGTTACTGGGGCGGGAAAGAGACCCAGTACTTC.

This clone has a single count. This sequence joins TRBV7-9 and TRBJ2-3; D gene unclear. Germline CDR1 and CDR2: SEHNR and FQNEAQ (reference sequence). The CDR3 extends over 16 amino acids. Trimming took off 5 bases at V and 2 bases at J, with 17 bases between the two ends. The chain's CDR3 is CASSNPETDFTDTQYF. In DNA, the CDR3 is TGTGCCAGCAGCAACCCCGAGACCGATTTCACAGATACGCAGTATTTT.

The chain couples TRBV29-1 to TRBJ1-6; 10 nucleotides agree with TRBD1. In germline, CDR1 is SQVTM, CDR2 ANQGSEA. The V gene end was trimmed by 7 bases and the J gene end by 7 bases; junction bases not matched to a gene: 10. The CDR3 has 15 residues. CDR3 sequence (DNA): TGCAGCGCGCGAGAGGGACAGGGGTTAAATTCACCCCTCCACTTT. The encoded protein is CSAREGQGLNSPLHF.

This clone has just one count. The chain is built from TRBV11-2 and TRBJ2-1, with 7 bases lining up with TRBD1. Germline V gene data show CDR1 as SGHAT and CDR2 as FQNNGV. This CDR3 contains 13 residues. This chain's CDR3 is CATREQGYNEQFF. CDR3 nucleotides: TGTGCAACCCGGGAACAGGGGTACAATGAGCAGTTCTTC.